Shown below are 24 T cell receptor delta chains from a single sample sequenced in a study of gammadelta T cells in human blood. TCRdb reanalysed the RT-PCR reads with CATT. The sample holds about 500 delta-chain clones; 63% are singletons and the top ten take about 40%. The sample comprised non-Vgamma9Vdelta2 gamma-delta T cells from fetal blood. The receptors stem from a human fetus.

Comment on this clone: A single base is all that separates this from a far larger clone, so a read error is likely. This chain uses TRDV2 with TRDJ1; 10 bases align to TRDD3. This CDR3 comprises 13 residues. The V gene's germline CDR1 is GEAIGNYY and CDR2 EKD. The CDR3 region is CARDTGGSDKLIF. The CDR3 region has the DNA TGTGCCCGTGACACTGGGGGATCCGATAAACTCATCTTT.

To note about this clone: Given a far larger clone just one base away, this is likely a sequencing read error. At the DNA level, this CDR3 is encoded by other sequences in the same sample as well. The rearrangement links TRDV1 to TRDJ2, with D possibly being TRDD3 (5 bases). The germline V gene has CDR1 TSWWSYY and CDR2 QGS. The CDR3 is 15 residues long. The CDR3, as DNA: TGTGCACTTGGGGAACGCCGCTTGGGGACAGCACAACTCTTCTTT. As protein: CALGERRLGTAQLFF.

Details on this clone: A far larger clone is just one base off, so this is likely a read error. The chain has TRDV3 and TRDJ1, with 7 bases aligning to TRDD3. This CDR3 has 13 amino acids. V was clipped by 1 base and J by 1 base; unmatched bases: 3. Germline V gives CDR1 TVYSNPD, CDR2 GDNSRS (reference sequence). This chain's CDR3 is CAFTGGCTDKLIF. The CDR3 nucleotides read TGTGCCTTTACTGGGGGGTGCACCGATAAACTCATCTTT.

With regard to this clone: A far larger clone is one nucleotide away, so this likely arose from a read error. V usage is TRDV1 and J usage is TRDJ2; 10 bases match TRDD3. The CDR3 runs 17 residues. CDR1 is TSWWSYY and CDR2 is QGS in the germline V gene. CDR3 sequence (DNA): TGTGCTCTTGGGGAAGGGGGATACGTGGCTTTGACAGTACAACTCTTCTTT. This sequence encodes CALGEGGYVALTVQLFF.

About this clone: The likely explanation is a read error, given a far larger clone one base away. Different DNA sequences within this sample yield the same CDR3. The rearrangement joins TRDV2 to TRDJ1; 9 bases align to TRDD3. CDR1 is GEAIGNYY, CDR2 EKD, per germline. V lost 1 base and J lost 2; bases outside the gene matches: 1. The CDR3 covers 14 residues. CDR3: CACDTGGYTDKLIF. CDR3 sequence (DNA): TGTGCCTGTGACACTGGGGGATATACCGATAAACTCATCTTT.

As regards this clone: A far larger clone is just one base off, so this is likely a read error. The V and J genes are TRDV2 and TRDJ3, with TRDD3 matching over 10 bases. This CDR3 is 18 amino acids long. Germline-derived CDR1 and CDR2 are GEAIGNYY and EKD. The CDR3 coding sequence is TGTGCCTGTGACTGGGGGATACTGTTCTCCTGGGACCCCCGACAGATGTTTTTC. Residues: CACDWGILFSWDPRQMFF.

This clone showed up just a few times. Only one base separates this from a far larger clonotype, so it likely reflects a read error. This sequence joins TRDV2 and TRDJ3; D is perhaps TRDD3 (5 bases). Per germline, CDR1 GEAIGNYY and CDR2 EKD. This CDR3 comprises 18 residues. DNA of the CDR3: TGTGCCTGTGACACCGGAATGCCTTTCTCCTGGGACCCCCGACAGATGTTTTTC. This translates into CACDTGMPFSWDPRQMFF.

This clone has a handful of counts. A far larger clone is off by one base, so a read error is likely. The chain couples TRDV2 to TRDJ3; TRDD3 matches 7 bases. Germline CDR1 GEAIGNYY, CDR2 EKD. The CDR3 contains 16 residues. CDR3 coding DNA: TGTGCCTGTGACTGGGGGAGCTCCTGGGACATCCGACAGATGTTTTTC. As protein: CACDWGSSWDIRQMFF.

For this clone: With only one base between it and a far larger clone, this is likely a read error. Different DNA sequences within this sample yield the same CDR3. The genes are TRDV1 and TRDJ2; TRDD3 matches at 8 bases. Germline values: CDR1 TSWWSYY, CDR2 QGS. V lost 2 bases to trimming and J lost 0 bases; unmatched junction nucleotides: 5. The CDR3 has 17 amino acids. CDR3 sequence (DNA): TGTGCTCTTGGGGAAGGGGGATATGTGGCTTTGACAGCACAACTCTTCTTT. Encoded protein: CALGEGGYVALTAQLFF.

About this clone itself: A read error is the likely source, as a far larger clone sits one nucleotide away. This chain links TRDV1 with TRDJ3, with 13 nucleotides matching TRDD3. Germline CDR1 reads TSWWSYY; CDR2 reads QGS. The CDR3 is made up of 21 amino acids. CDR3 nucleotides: TGTGCTCTTGGGAAACTGCCTAACTGGGGGATACGCTCCTGGGACACCCGACAGATGTTTTTC. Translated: CALGKLPNWGIRSWDTRQMFF.

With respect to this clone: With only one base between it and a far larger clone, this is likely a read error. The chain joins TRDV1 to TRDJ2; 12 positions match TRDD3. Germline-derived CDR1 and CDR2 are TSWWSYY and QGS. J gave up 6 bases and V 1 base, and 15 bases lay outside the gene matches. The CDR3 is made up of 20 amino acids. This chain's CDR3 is CALGERPSRTGGYLPAQLFF. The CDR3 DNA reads TGTGCTCTTGGGGAACGCCCCTCTCGTACTGGGGGATACTTGCCAGCACAACTCTTCTTT.

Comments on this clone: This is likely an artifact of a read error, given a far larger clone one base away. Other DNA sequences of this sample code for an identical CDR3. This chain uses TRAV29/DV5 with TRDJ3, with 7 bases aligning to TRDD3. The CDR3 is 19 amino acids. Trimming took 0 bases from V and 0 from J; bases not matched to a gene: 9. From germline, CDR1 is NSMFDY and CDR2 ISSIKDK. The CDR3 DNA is TGTGCAGCAAGCGCGCCTGGGGGTCTAAGCTCCTGGGACACCCGACAGATGTTTTTC. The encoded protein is CAASAPGGLSSWDTRQMFF.

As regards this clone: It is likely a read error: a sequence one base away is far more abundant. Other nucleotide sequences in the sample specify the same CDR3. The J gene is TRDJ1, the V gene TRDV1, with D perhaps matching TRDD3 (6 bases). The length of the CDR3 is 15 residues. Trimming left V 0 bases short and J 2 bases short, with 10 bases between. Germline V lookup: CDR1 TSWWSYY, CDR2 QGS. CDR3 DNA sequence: TGTGCTCTTGGGGAACTGGGAGATACGACCGATAAACTCATCTTT. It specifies CALGELGDTTDKLIF.

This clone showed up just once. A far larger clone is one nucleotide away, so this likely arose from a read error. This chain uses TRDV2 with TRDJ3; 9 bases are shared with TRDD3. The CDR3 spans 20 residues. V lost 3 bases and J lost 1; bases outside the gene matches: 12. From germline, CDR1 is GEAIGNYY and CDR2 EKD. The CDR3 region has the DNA TGTGCCTGTGACTCTGGCGTACTGGGGGACCCTTCCTGGGACACCCGACAGATGTTTTTC. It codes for CACDSGVLGDPSWDTRQMFF.

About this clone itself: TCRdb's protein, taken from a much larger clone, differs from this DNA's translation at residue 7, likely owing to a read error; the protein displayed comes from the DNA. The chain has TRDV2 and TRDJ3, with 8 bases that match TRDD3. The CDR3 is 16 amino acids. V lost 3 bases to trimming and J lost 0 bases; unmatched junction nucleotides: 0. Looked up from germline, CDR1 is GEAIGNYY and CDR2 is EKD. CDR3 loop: CACDWGISWDTRQMFF. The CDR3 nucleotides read TGTGCCTGTGACTGGGGGATCTCCTGGGACACCCGACAGATGTTTTTC.

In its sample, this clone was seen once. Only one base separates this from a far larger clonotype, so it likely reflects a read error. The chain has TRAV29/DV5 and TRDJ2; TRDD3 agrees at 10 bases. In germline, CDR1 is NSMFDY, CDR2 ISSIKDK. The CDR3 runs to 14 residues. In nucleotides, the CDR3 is TGTGCAGCGAGTACTGGGGGATTGACAACACAACTCTTCTTT. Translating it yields CAASTGGLTTQLFF.

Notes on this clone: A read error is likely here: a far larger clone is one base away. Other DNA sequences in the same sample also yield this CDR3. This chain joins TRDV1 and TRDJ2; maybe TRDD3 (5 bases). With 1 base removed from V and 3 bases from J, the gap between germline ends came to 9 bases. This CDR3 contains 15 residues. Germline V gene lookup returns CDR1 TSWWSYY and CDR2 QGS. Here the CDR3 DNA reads TGTGCTCTTGGGGAACGGGGAATACTGACAGCACAACTCTTCTTT. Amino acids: CALGERGILTAQLFF.

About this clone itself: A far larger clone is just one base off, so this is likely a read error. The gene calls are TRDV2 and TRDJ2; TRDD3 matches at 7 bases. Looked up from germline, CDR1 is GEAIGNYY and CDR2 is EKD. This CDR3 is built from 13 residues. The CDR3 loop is CACGLGITAQRFF. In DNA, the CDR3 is TGTGCCTGTGGACTGGGGATAACAGCACAACGCTTCTTT.

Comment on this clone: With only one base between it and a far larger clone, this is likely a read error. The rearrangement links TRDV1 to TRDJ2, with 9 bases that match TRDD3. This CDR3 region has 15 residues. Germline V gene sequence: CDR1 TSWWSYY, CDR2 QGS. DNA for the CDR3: TGTGCTCGTGGGGAACGGGGGATACTGACAGCACAACTCTTCTTT. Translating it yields CARGERGILTAQLFF.

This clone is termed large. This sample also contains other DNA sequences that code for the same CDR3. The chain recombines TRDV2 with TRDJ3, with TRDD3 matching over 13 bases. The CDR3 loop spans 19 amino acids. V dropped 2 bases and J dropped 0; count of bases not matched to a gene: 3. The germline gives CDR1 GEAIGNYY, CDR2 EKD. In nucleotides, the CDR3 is TGTGCCTGTGACAAGTACTGGGGGATACGCTCCTGGGACACCCGACAGATGTTTTTC. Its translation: CACDKYWGIRSWDTRQMFF.

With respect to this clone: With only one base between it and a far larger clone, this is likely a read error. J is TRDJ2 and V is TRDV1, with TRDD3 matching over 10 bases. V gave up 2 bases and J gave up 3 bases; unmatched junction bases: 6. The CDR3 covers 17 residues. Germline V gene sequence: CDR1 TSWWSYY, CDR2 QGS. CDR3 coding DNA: TGTGCTCTTGGGGAAGGGGGATACGTGGCTGTGACAGCACAACTCTTCTTT. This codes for CALGEGGYVAVTAQLFF.

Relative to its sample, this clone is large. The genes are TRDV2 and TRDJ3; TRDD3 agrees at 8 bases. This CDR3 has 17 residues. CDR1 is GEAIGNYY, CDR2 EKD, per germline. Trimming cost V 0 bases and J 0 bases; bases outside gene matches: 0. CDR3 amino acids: CACDTGIRSWDTRQMFF. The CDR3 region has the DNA TGTGCCTGTGACACCGGGATACGCTCCTGGGACACCCGACAGATGTTTTTC.

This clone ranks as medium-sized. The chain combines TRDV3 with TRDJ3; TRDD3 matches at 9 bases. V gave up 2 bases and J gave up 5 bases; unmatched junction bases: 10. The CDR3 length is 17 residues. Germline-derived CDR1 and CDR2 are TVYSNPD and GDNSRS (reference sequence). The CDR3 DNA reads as TGTGCCTTTGTCAGGTGGGGGATATTGGGGGACACCCGACAGATGTTTTTC. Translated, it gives CAFVRWGILGDTRQMFF.

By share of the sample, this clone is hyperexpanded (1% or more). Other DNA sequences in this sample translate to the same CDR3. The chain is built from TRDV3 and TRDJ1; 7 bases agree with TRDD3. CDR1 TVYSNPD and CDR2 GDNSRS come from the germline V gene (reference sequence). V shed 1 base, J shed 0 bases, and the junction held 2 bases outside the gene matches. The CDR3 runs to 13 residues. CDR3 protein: CAFTGGYTDKLIF. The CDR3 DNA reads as TGTGCCTTTACTGGGGGGTACACCGATAAACTCATCTTT.